The source of this T cell receptor beta chain is a study of identical twins. MiXCR, run by TCRdb on the 5' RACE reads, gives a single entry per CDR3 protein. The sample carries about 900,000 distinct CDR3 sequences, 9% to 15% recorded once. V lost 2 bases to trimming and J lost 7 bases, with 5 bases between them. CDR1 and CDR2 (germline): SEHNR, FQNEAQ (reference sequence). There are 12 residues in the CDR3. The same specimen was also included in a second study, on yellow fever vaccine responses in identical twins.

This rearrangement joins TRBV7-9 to TRBJ2-2; D uncertain. The sample consisted of PBMCs. This TCR was recovered from a woman between 18 and 29 years old in good health. The CDR3 region has the DNA TGTGCCAGCAGCTTAAAGGACGGGGAGCTGTTTTTT. Protein sequence: CASSLKDGELFF.